The following is a T cell receptor beta chain sequence with its context. This clonotype was counted ten times or more. The clone's antigen remains unknown. One base away lies a much larger clone, so this may be a sequencing read error. These data belong to a study of tumor-infiltrating lymphocytes in oesophageal squamous cell carcinoma (dated by TCRdb to about 2016). The CDR1 and CDR2 encoded by the germline V gene are SGHVS and FNYEAQ. The CDR3 starts with the cysteine, ends with the phenylalanine, and has 13 residues. Only the CDR3 region is kept as DNA, spanning 39 bases read in frame from base 1. Libraries were prepared through PCR. Instrument used: Illumina HiSeq 2000. TCRdb passed the public sequencing reads through fastp at Q25 and MiXCR, retaining productive beta sequences. Each record represents a unique CDR3 protein, reported with the most common genes and DNA among its rows. A total of 15,000 to 20,000 distinct CDR3 sequences appear in this sample, roughly 36% of them only once. The ten largest clones capture 19% of the sample.

The chain uses TRBV7-6 and TRBJ2-1; the D gene lacks a confident call. TRBJ2-7 explains the end of the DNA better; the J call may be wrong. The TCR sequence derives from a male donor with esophageal squamous cell carcinoma. Source material: esophageal tumor tissue. The base sequence is TGTGCTAGCAGCTTATCCCATAGCAACGAGCAGTACTTC. This gives the protein CASSLSHSNEQYF.